Shown below are 23 T cell receptor beta chains from a single sample sequenced in a study of T cell responses to AZD1222 COVID-19 vaccine (dated by TCRdb to about 2021). The time point label, as the study defines it: baseline before first vaccination. To prepare the library, the immunoSEQ multiplex PCR assay was applied. Drawn from immuneACCESS, this table holds only the in-frame rearrangements with V and J called that TCRdb kept. Clones are partly lost; checked studies trace under half to an unresolved V gene and leave the rest unexplained. This sample holds 95,000 to 150,000 clones; roughly 88% were observed only once. 4% to 5.5% of the sample lies in the top ten. Sample: peripheral blood, taken on day 0 of AZD1222 vaccination. These receptors all come from an adult in good health.

The chain uses TRBV6-5 and TRBJ2-2, with TRBD2 as a possible D gene (6 bases). The CDR3 has 13 residues. Germline V gives CDR1 MNHEY, CDR2 SVGAGI. Deletions cut 6 bases from V and 7 bases from J, with 12 bases between. In DNA form, the CDR3 reads TGTGCCAGCAGGGGACCGACTAGCGGGGAGCTGTTTTTT. Translation gives CASRGPTSGELFF.

V gene TRBV29-1 combines with J gene TRBJ2-5; tentatively, D is TRBD1 (5 bases). There are 12 residues in the CDR3. Trimming stripped 8 bases from V and 0 bases from J, with 10 bases between. The V gene's germline CDR1 is SQVTM and CDR2 ANQGSEA. The CDR3 DNA sequence: TGCAGCCTACGACAGTACCAAGAGACCCAGTACTTC. Its translation: CSLRQYQETQYF.

The chain uses TRBV4-3 and TRBJ1-1; D perhaps matches TRBD1 (6 bases). Trimming removed 0 bases from V and 5 bases from J, with 13 bases in between. CDR1 and CDR2 (germline): LGHNA, YSLEER. The CDR3 consists of 15 residues. The CDR3 region is CASSQETRGRTEAFF. The CDR3, as DNA: TGCGCCAGCAGCCAAGAGACTAGGGGGAGGACTGAAGCTTTCTTT.

The V gene is TRBV7-3, the J gene TRBJ2-2; D gene uncertain. Germline CDR1 reads SGHTA; CDR2 reads FQGTGA. This CDR3 is built from 14 residues. V lost 2 bases, J lost 7 bases, and 11 bases lay in between. CDR3 region: CASSLDLQSGELFF. In DNA form, the CDR3 reads TGTGCCAGCAGCTTAGACCTTCAAAGCGGGGAGCTGTTTTTT. The complete variable domain, with remaining parts taken from reference TRBV7-3 and TRBJ2-2, reads GAGVSQTPSNKVTEKGKYVELRCDPISGHTALYWYRQSLGQGPEFLIYFQGTGAADDSGLPNDRFFAVRPEGSVSTLKIQRTERGDSAVYLCASSLDLQSGELFFGEGSRLTVL.

The chain uses TRBV21-1 and TRBJ2-7; no DNA check was done on the table's D call, TRBD1. TRBV21-1 is a known pseudogene. The CDR3 runs to 15 residues. The CDR3 protein is CASSKEAGEGCEQYF. CDR3 nucleotides: TGTGCCAGCAGCAAAGAAGCAGGGGAAGGCTGCGAGCAGTACTTC.

The CDR3 spells CASGGQDRGRYGANVLTF. In DNA, the CDR3 is TGTGCCAGCGGTGGACAGGACAGGGGGCGGTACGGGGCCAACGTCCTGACTTTC. The rearrangement joins TRBV9 to TRBJ2-6; TRBD1 matches 11 bases. Germline V gene lookup returns CDR1 SGDLS and CDR2 YYNGEE. The J segment lost 4 bases and the V segment lost 7 bases, leaving 13 bases of the junction unmatched. This CDR3 is 18 amino acids long.

This clone appeared a few times. The chain links TRBV4-2 to TRBJ1-1, with unresolved D. This CDR3 has 14 amino acids. V was cut by 4 bases and J by 0 bases, with 9 bases left in between. CDR1 is LGHNA and CDR2 is YNFKEQ in the germline V gene. The CDR3: CASSLGRLNTEAFF. For the CDR3, the DNA is TGTGCCAGCAGCCTCGGACGGCTGAACACTGAAGCTTTCTTT.

In this sample, this clone turned up once. J is TRBJ2-3 and V is TRBV3-1 (or the pseudogene TRBV3-2); no reliable D call. Germline loops: CDR1 LGHDT, CDR2 YNNKEL (reference sequence). Trimming shortened V by 2 bases and J by 3 bases, and 6 bases separated the two germline ends. This CDR3 spans 13 amino acids. DNA of the CDR3: TGTGCCAGCAGCCAATGGAGTACAGATACGCAGTATTTT. It translates to CASSQWSTDTQYF.

The chain is built from TRBV5-6 and TRBJ1-5; D gene unclear. The CDR3 extends over 14 amino acids. CDR1 and CDR2 (germline): SGHDT, YYEEEE. V was cut by 4 bases and J by 4 bases, with 12 bases left in between. The CDR3 nucleotides are TGTGCCAGCAGCACGGACGGAAGTAATCAGCCCCAGCATTTT. Its translation: CASSTDGSNQPQHF.

The chain carries TRBV6-2 or TRBV6-3 and TRBJ2-1; 8 positions agree with TRBD1. Germline V gene data show CDR1 as MNHEY and CDR2 as SVGEGT. The CDR3 contains 14 residues. The trim removed 5 bases at V and 5 bases at J, leaving 5 bases unmatched. As DNA, the CDR3 is TGTGCCAGCAGTCAACGGACAGGGCACAATGAGCAGTTCTTC. Translating it yields CASSQRTGHNEQFF.

The chain links TRBV6-5 to TRBJ1-5, with a possible D match to TRBD1 (5 bases). The CDR3 is 12 amino acids. Per the germline V gene, CDR1 is MNHEY and CDR2 is SVGAGI. Trimming removed 9 bases at V and 4 bases at J, with 10 bases between. This CDR3 is CASTTVNQPQHF. The CDR3 DNA follows: TGTGCCAGTACGACAGTGAATCAGCCCCAGCATTTT.

The CDR3 region is CASGLANYGYTF. The CDR3 nucleotides are TGTGCCAGTGGATTGGCTAACTATGGCTACACCTTC. This sequence joins TRBV12-3 or TRBV12-4 and TRBJ1-2, with D hard to call. Trimming took 9 bases from V and 0 from J, leaving 8 bases between them. CDR3 length: 12 residues.

J is TRBJ1-1 and V is TRBV15; D call uncertain. V was pared by 0 bases and J by 5 bases, with 10 bases between. Germline V gene lookup returns CDR1 LNHNV and CDR2 YYDKDF (reference sequence). This CDR3 contains 14 residues. The CDR3 region is CATSRETAWTEAFF. The CDR3 DNA sequence: TGTGCCACCAGCAGAGAGACGGCTTGGACTGAAGCTTTCTTT.

J is TRBJ1-6 and V is TRBV19, with 12 bases lining up with TRBD1. V shed 6 bases and J 7 bases; nucleotides not matched to a gene: 4. Germline V gene data show CDR1 as LNHDA and CDR2 as SQIVND (reference sequence). This CDR3 comprises 15 residues. The CDR3, as DNA: TGTGCCAGTAGGGGGACAGGGGGCACGAATTCACCCCTCCACTTT. It encodes CASRGTGGTNSPLHF.

The chain is built from TRBV3-1 (or the pseudogene TRBV3-2) and TRBJ2-4; D is unclear. V shed 2 bases and J shed 3 bases, with 11 bases lying between them. The CDR3 loop spans 15 amino acids. CDR1 is LGHDT, CDR2 YNNKEL, per germline (reference sequence). This CDR3 reads CASSQRSGNKNIQYF. For the CDR3, the DNA is TGTGCCAGCAGCCAAAGGTCGGGCAACAAAAACATTCAGTACTTC.

The chain links TRBV7-9 to TRBJ2-3; 10 nucleotides agree with TRBD2. The J segment lost 4 bases and the V segment lost 10 bases, leaving 8 bases of the junction unmatched. The CDR3 is 14 amino acids. Germline CDR1 reads SEHNR; CDR2 reads FQNEAQ (reference sequence). In nucleotides, the CDR3 is TGTGCCACGAGCGGGGGGGCCTCTTCAGATACGCAGTATTTT. It specifies CATSGGASSDTQYF.

This chain links TRBV6-2 or TRBV6-3 with TRBJ1-1; no definite D call. This CDR3 is 13 amino acids long. V was trimmed by 2 bases and J by 1 base, leaving 5 bases between them. The germline CDR1 and CDR2 sequences are MNHEY and SVGEGT. The CDR3 loop reads CASSYMENTEAFF. The CDR3 region has the DNA TGTGCCAGCAGTTACATGGAGAACACTGAAGCTTTCTTT.

With regard to this clone: One junction end does not reproduce the germline sequence, and a read error may be involved. The rearrangement links TRBV7-7 to TRBJ1-1; TRBD1 is a possible D gene (5 bases). Germline V lookup: CDR1 SSHAT, CDR2 FNYEAQ (reference sequence). This CDR3 is built from 13 residues. The CDR3 DNA reads as TGTGCTAGCAGCTTGCATGAACAGGCGGAAGCTTTCTTT. This encodes CASSLHEQAEAFF.

The J gene is TRBJ2-3, the V gene TRBV3-1 (or the pseudogene TRBV3-2); either TRBD1 or TRBD2 may supply D (5 bases each). The CDR3 has 16 amino acids. With 6 bases removed from V and 2 bases from J, the gap between germline ends came to 18 bases. CDR1 is LGHDT and CDR2 is YNNKEL in the germline V gene (reference sequence). The CDR3 DNA follows: TGTGCCAGCAGTCTGACGGGGCCCGCGGTCACAGATACGCAGTATTTT. This sequence encodes CASSLTGPAVTDTQYF.

The chain joins TRBV7-6 to TRBJ1-3; possible D gene TRBD1, 5 bases. The CDR3 runs to 13 residues. Germline lookup yields CDR1 SGHVS and CDR2 FNYEAQ. Trimming left V 11 bases short and J 2 bases short, with 13 bases between. CDR3 residues: CASSGGPGNTIYF. As DNA, the CDR3 is TGTGCCTCCAGTGGGGGTCCTGGAAACACCATATATTTT.

CDR3 nucleotide sequence: TGTGCCAGCAGCTTAGACAGGGGTTTAGAGCAGTACTTC. This gives the protein CASSLDRGLEQYF. The rearrangement uses TRBV11-2 and TRBJ2-7; perhaps TRBD1 as D (6 bases). This CDR3 is 13 amino acids long. The V end lost 0 bases, the J end lost 7 bases, and 10 bases lay between the germline ends. CDR1 is SGHAT and CDR2 is FQNNGV in the germline V gene.

For this clone: Other DNA sequences from this sample encode an identical CDR3 as well. The chain recombines TRBV7-9 with TRBJ1-2; D is ambiguous. The CDR3 loop spans 11 amino acids. The V gene's germline CDR1 is SEHNR and CDR2 FQNEAQ (reference sequence). The V end lost 1 base, the J end lost 6 bases, and 3 bases lay between the germline ends. This chain's CDR3 is CASSLGDGYTF. CDR3 nucleotides: TGTGCCAGCAGCTTAGGGGATGGCTACACCTTC.

This clone was counted a single time. This chain uses TRBV11-2 with TRBJ1-1; unclear D gene. V lost 2 bases and J lost 0, with 4 bases in between. The CDR3 extends over 13 amino acids. Germline-derived CDR1 and CDR2 are SGHAT and FQNNGV. CDR3 DNA sequence: TGTGCCAGCAGCTTATTGGTGAACACTGAAGCTTTCTTT. The encoded protein is CASSLLVNTEAFF. Supplemented by reference TRBV11-2 and TRBJ1-1, the full variable domain reads EAGVAQSPRYKIIEKRQSVAFWCNPISGHATLYWYQQILGQGPKLLIQFQNNGVVDDSQLPKDRFSAERLKGVDSTLKIQPAKLEDSAVYLCASSLLVNTEAFFGQGTRLTVV.